The source of this T cell receptor beta chain is a study of blood T cell repertoires in COVID-19. Study-wide background: Samples representing acute and convalescent COVID-19 were sourced from the United States, Italy and Spain. The cDNA or gDNA used as material had been derived from T cells, B-cell-depleted T cells, or PBMCs.

Authors' processing steps: Reference gene primers were amplified, and this amplification served to estimate nucleated cell counts. Method: immunoSEQ multiplex PCR; TCRdb's copy keeps in-frame clones and lacks some. The V and J calls and clone size are taken from that table; D and trimming were inferred from the DNA. The sample has 50,000 or so clones, 75% to 85% seen once. V lost 6 bases and J lost 1, with 15 bases in between. Germline V gene sequence: CDR1 SQVTM, CDR2 ANQGSEA. CDR3 length equals 14 residues. This chain links TRBV29-1 with TRBJ2-5; TRBD1 might be the D (5 bases). This receptor was taken from a man aged 35 to 55 with acute or convalescent COVID-19. The material sequenced was peripheral blood. CDR3 bases: TGCAGCGTAGATGAGAAGGGGATCCAAGAGACCCAGTACTTC. Its protein is CSVDEKGIQETQYF.